This is a list of T cell receptor beta chains from one sample in a study of radiotherapy plus CTLA-4 blockade in lung cancer. Clones were read by immunoSEQ multiplex PCR, and TCRdb kept only the in-frame ones, dropping some. The sample lists 42,000 or so clones, 79% occurring once. Sequences were derived from peripheral blood, sampled from a patient treated with radiotherapy plus ipilimumab. These receptors were collected from a human donor with non-small cell lung cancer that progressed on radiotherapy plus ipilimumab. Both conserved end residues are part of each CDR3. The D gene is left open where the match is weak. Some rows mark clone size as missing; the rest say once, few, many or name a class of expanded clone.

abundance	v_gene	d_gene	j_gene	CDR3nt	CDR3aa
-	TRBV5-1	-	TRBJ2-2	TGCGCCAGCAGCTCAGGCGCAAACACCGGGGAGCTGTTTTTT	CASSSGANTGELFF
once	TRBV2	-	TRBJ1-3	TGTGCCAGCAGTGAATCAGCATGGGCTCCGCGGGGCACCATATATTTT	CASSESAWAPRGTIYF
few	TRBV19	-	TRBJ1-5	TGTGCCAGTAATAACTGGCCCCAGCATTTT	CASNNWPQHF
-	TRBV6-5	TRBD2	TRBJ2-7	TGTGCCAGCAGTTACTCGTGGCGGGGGGTTACCTACGAGCAGTACTTC	CASSYSWRGVTYEQYF
-	TRBV18	-	TRBJ1-1	TGTGCCAGCTCACAGTATAACAGGGAACTCACTGAAGCTTTCTTT	CASSQYNRELTEAFF
-	TRBV4-3	-	TRBJ2-1	TGCGCCAGCAGCCAAGAGGCGCAGGGTTTTTTAAATGAGCAGTTCTTC	CASSQEAQGFLNEQFF
few	TRBV7-2	-	TRBJ2-5	TGTGCCAGCAGCCCAGGTCAGGGGTCCCAAGAGACCCAGTACTTC	CASSPGQGSQETQYF
-	TRBV9	TRBD2	TRBJ2-2	TGTGCCAGCAAAGGGACTAGTAAGACCGGGGAGCTGTTTTTT	CASKGTSKTGELFF
-	TRBV29-1	-	TRBJ2-2	TGCAGCGTTGATCCGGCGGTCACCGGGGAGCTGTTTTTT	CSVDPAVTGELFF
-	TRBV4-1	TRBD2	TRBJ2-5	TGCGCCAGCAGCCGAACTGTGCCGGGACTAGCGGGGGGTGGTGAGACCCAGTACTTC	CASSRTVPGLAGGGETQYF
-	TRBV6-1	-	TRBJ1-2	TGTGCCAGCAGTCATGCAGGGGTCTATGGCTACACCTTC	CASSHAGVYGYTF
-	TRBV6-6	-	TRBJ1-4	TGTGCCAGCAGTTATACAGAGAATGAAAAACTGTTTTTT	CASSYTENEKLFF
-	TRBV7-8	TRBD2	TRBJ2-5	TGTGCCAGCAGCTCTAGCGGGGGGAAGGAGACCCAGTACTTC	CASSSSGGKETQYF
-	TRBV6-1	TRBD2	TRBJ2-3	TGTGCCACGACTCCCCGGGGGGTCGATACGCAGTATTTT	CATTPRGVDTQYF
few	TRBV6-5	-	TRBJ1-2	TGTGCCAGCGGAAGAGGGGGACCTAACTATGGCTACACCTTC	CASGRGGPNYGYTF
-	TRBV7-6	-	TRBJ2-5	TGTGCCAGCAGCTTAGTGATACTGGGGGGAGAGACCCAGTACTTC	CASSLVILGGETQYF
-	TRBV11-3	TRBD1	TRBJ2-3	TGTGCCAGCAGCCAGGTCAGGGGGAACACAGATACGCAGTATTTT	CASSQVRGNTDTQYF
-	TRBV18	TRBD1	TRBJ2-7	TGTGCCAGCTCACCCACAGCCGGGACAGGGGCCTTCTTCTACGAGCAGTACTTC	CASSPTAGTGAFFYEQYF
-	TRBV9	-	TRBJ1-1	TGTGCCAGCAGCCCACAACAGGGCCGCACTGAAGCTTTCTTT	CASSPQQGRTEAFF
-	TRBV15	TRBD2	TRBJ2-3	TGTGCCACCAGCAAGGGCGGGGGGGCAGATACGCAGTATTTT	CATSKGGGADTQYF
-	TRBV4-2	TRBD1	TRBJ1-1	TGTGCCAGCAGCCAAGCTCTCGGGGCAGGGGGGCTGAACACTGAAGCTTTCTTT	CASSQALGAGGLNTEAFF
few	TRBV7-9	TRBD1	TRBJ1-2	TGTGCCAGCAGCCCCAGGACAGGGGCTTGGTATGGCTACACCTTC	CASSPRTGAWYGYTF
-	TRBV7-8	TRBD1	TRBJ1-5	TGTGCCAGCAGCTTAGTAACAGGGGCATTAGATCAGCCCCAGCATTTT	CASSLVTGALDQPQHF
-	TRBV7-2	TRBD1	TRBJ2-3	TGTGCCAGCAGCTCGCAACAGGGGGTTGCAGATACGCAGTATTTT	CASSSQQGVADTQYF
-	TRBV2	-	TRBJ2-5	TGTGCCAGCAGATTGGGGCGGAGGGTCCAAGAGACCCAGTACTTC	CASRLGRRVQETQYF
-	TRBV28	TRBD2	TRBJ2-5	TGTGCCAGCAGTAACCACGGACTAGCGGAACAGACCCAGTACTTC	CASSNHGLAEQTQYF
-	TRBV7-3	TRBD1	TRBJ1-1	TGTGCCAGCAGCAAGAGACAGGGTGACACTGAAGCTTTCTTT	CASSKRQGDTEAFF
-	TRBV4-1	TRBD1	TRBJ1-5	TGCGCCAGCAGCCGATCCTCACAGGGGACTAATCAGCCCCAGCATTTT	CASSRSSQGTNQPQHF
-	TRBV5-1	TRBD2	TRBJ2-1	TGCGCCAGCAGCTCTGGACTAGCGGGGGGAGAGAGCTCCTACAATGAGCAGTTCTTC	CASSSGLAGGESSYNEQFF
-	TRBV2	-	TRBJ1-2	TGTGCCAGCAGTGAGGTATTTAGCTTGAGTGGCTACACCTTC	CASSEVFSLSGYTF
-	TRBV9	-	TRBJ1-2	TGTGCCAGCAGCGTAGGCTCGACCGTCCTAGGTGGCTACACCTTC	CASSVGSTVLGGYTF
few	TRBV12-5	TRBD1	TRBJ1-6	TGTGCTAGTGGGGGGGACAGGGGCTATAATTCACCCCTCCACTTT	CASGGDRGYNSPLHF
-	TRBV2	TRBD1	TRBJ1-4	TGTGCCAGCAGTGACCGGGGACAGGGACGGGAAAAACTGTTTTTT	CASSDRGQGREKLFF
-	TRBV5-6	TRBD1	TRBJ2-7	TGTGCCAGCAGCTTGTGGGGCCGGGACAGGCAAGCCTACGAGCAGTACTTC	CASSLWGRDRQAYEQYF
-	TRBV19	TRBD1	TRBJ2-2	TGTGCCAGTAGTATAGGAAAGGGGGCTGCCACCGGGGAGCTGTTTTTT	CASSIGKGAATGELFF
-	TRBV5-4	-	TRBJ1-1	TGTGCCAGCAGCTTAAGCTTGGACAGTAACACTGAAGCTTTCTTT	CASSLSLDSNTEAFF
-	TRBV5-1	TRBD2	TRBJ2-1	TGCGCCAGCAGCTTGGTTCTTCTAGCGGGGGGGCCGGGGTCGCGCAATGAGCAGTTCTTC	CASSLVLLAGGPGSRNEQFF
-	TRBV7-7	TRBD2	TRBJ2-1	TGTGCTAGCAGCTTAGGGACTAGCGGTTACAATGAGCAGTTCTTC	CASSLGTSGYNEQFF
-	TRBV18	TRBD1	TRBJ1-2	TGTGCCAGCTCAGCGGGACAGGGGGATCGGAGCTATGGCTACACCTTC	CASSAGQGDRSYGYTF
-	TRBV9	-	TRBJ2-1	TGTGCCAGCAGCGTAGAGGCTAGCAGATCTCATGAGCAGTTCTTC	CASSVEASRSHEQFF
-	TRBV6-1	TRBD1	TRBJ1-5	TGTGCCAGCGACAGGGCCGGGCAGCCCCAGCATTTT	CASDRAGQPQHF
-	TRBV5-1	TRBD1	TRBJ2-5	TGCGCCAGCAGCTCGGGGACAGGGGGCACGGAGACCCAGTACTTC	CASSSGTGGTETQYF
-	TRBV7-9	TRBD2	TRBJ2-3	TGTGCCAGCAATCCGGGGACTAGCGGCCTGGGCACAGATACGCAGTATTTT	CASNPGTSGLGTDTQYF
-	TRBV5-1	TRBD2	TRBJ2-5	TGCGCCAGCAGCTTAGGGACTAGCGGGGGGAGAGAGGAGACCCAGTACTTC	CASSLGTSGGREETQYF
many	TRBV19	TRBD1	TRBJ2-7	TGTGCCAGTAGTAGGGACAGGGAAACCTACGAGCAGTACTTC	CASSRDRETYEQYF
-	TRBV2	-	TRBJ2-5	TGTGCCAGCAGCCGTCAGGAGACCCAGTACTTC	CASSRQETQYF
-	TRBV7-9	TRBD1	TRBJ2-2	TGTGCCAGCAGCTCCTCACAGGGGGACACCGGGGAGCTGTTTTTT	CASSSSQGDTGELFF
-	TRBV2	TRBD2	TRBJ2-3	TGTGCCAGCAGAGGGACTAGCGGGCGGACAGATACGCAGTATTTT	CASRGTSGRTDTQYF
-	TRBV13	TRBD1	TRBJ1-1	TGTGCCAGCAGCGCAGCCTCAGGGGGCAACACTGAAGCTTTCTTT	CASSAASGGNTEAFF
-	TRBV5-1	TRBD1	TRBJ1-1	TGCGCCAGCAGCTGGGACAGGGGGGGGGACACTGAAGCTTTCTTT	CASSWDRGGDTEAFF
-	TRBV7-9	-	TRBJ2-7	TGTGCCAGCAGCCGCGGGACCTCCTACGAGCAGTACTTC	CASSRGTSYEQYF
once	TRBV5-1	TRBD1	TRBJ1-5	TGCGCCAGCAGCCCGGGACAGTCGGATCAGCCCCAGCATTTT	CASSPGQSDQPQHF